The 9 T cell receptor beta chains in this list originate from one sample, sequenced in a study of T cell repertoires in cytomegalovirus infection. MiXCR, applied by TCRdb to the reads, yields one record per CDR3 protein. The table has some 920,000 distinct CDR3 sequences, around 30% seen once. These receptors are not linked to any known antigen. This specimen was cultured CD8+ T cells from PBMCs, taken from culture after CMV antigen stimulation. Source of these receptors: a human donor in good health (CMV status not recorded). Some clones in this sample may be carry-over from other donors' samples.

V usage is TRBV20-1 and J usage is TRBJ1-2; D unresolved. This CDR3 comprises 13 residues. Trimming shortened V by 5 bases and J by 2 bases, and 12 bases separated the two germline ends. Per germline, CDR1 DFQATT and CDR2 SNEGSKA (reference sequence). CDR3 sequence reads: CSALRVTNYGYTF. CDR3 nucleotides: TGCAGTGCTCTAAGGGTTACCAACTATGGCTACACCTTC.

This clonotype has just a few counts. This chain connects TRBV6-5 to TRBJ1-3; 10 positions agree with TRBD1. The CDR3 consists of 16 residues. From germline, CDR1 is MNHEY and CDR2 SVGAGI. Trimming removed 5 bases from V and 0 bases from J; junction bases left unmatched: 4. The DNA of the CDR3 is TGTGCCAGCAGTACCAGGGACAGGGGCTCTGGAAACACCATATATTTT. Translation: CASSTRDRGSGNTIYF.

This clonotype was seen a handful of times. The CDR3: CAIRAAAGITDTQYF. In DNA, the CDR3 is TGTGCCATCAGGGCGGCTGCAGGAATCACAGATACGCAGTATTTT. The rearrangement joins TRBV10-3 to TRBJ2-3, with D hard to call. Trimming pared 6 bases from V and 2 bases from J, leaving 15 bases between. Germline CDR1 ENHRY, CDR2 SYGVKD. The CDR3 is 15 amino acids.

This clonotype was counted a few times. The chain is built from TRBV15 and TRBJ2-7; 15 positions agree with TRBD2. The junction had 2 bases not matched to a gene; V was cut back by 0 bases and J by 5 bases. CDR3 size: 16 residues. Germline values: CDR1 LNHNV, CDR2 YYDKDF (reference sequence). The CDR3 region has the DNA TGTGCCACCAGCAGAGAGGGACTAGCGGGGGGCGACGAGCAGTACTTC. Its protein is CATSREGLAGGDEQYF.

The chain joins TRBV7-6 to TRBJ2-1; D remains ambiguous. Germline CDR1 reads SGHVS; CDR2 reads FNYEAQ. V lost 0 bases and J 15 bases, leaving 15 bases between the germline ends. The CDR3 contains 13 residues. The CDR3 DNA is TGTGCCAGCAGCTTAGCGTTGGGCAACGGAGCGTTCTTC. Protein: CASSLALGNGAFF.

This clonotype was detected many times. CDR3 coding DNA: TGTGCCAGCACCTACCGTTTCGGACAGGGTTTCACCCAGTACTTC. It yields the protein CASTYRFGQGFTQYF. This sequence joins TRBV11-1 and TRBJ2-5; 8 nucleotides align to TRBD1. Germline assignment: CDR1 SGHAT and CDR2 FQDESV (reference sequence). The CDR3 runs to 15 residues. V trimming: 7 bases; J trimming: 8 bases; junction bases outside the gene matches: 15.

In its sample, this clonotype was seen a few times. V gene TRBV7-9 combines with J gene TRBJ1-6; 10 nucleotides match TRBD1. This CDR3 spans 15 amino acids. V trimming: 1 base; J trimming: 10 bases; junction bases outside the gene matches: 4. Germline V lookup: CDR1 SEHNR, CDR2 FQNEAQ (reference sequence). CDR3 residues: CASSLGQGAGSPLHF. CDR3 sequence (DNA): TGTGCCAGCAGCTTAGGACAGGGGGCAGGATCACCCCTCCACTTT.

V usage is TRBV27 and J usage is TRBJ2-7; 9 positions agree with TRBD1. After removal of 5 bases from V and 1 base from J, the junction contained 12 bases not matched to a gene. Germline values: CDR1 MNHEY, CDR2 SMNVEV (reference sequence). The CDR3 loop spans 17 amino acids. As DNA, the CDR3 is TGTGCCAGCAGTCCCTACCTCCGGGACAGGGATTCCTACGAGCAGTACTTC. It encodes CASSPYLRDRDSYEQYF.

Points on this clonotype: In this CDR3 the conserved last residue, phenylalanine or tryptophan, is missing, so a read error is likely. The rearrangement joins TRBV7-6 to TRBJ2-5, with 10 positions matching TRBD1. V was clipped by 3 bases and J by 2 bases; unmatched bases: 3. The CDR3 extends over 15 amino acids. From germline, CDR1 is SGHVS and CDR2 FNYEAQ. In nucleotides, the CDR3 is TGTGCCAGCAGCTTTTTGGACAGGGGGCAAGAGACCCAGTACTGC. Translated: CASSFLDRGQETQYC.